These 16 T cell receptor beta chains were sequenced from one sample in a study of blood T cell repertoires in COVID-19. The table came from immunoSEQ multiplex PCR; TCRdb's copy has only in-frame clones and leaves some out. Among 15,000 to 20,000 clones listed, roughly 88% were seen once. Material: peripheral blood. The source is a man between 35 and 55 years old with active COVID-19.

The rearrangement uses TRBV15 and TRBJ2-1; 10 nucleotides line up with TRBD2. Germline V gives CDR1 LNHNV, CDR2 YYDKDF (reference sequence). The CDR3 totals 16 residues. The V gene end was trimmed by 3 bases and the J gene end by 8 bases; junction bases not matched to a gene: 10. CDR3 nucleotide sequence: TGTGCCACCAGCAGCCCAAGCGGGAGGGCCTCAGATGAGCAGTTCTTC. Residues: CATSSPSGRASDEQFF.

V and J are TRBV7-2 and TRBJ2-3; a weak D match, TRBD1 (7 bases). Deletions cut 1 base from V and 6 bases from J, with 11 bases between. The CDR3 is 14 amino acids. The germline gives CDR1 SGHTA, CDR2 FQGNSA. The CDR3 spells CASSLDRGGDTQYF. For the CDR3, the DNA is TGTGCCAGCAGCTTAGACAGGGGAGGTGATACGCAGTATTTT.

The rearrangement joins TRBV7-9 to TRBJ1-6, with 7 bases matching TRBD1. The CDR3 length is 17 residues. Germline values: CDR1 SEHNR, CDR2 FQNEAQ (reference sequence). J was trimmed by 4 bases and V by 0 bases; bases with no gene match: 6. Here the CDR3 reads CASSLAGDSGYNSPLHF. Here the CDR3 DNA reads TGTGCCAGCAGCTTAGCGGGGGACAGTGGATATAATTCACCCCTCCACTTT.

The rearrangement links TRBV25-1 to TRBJ2-3, with TRBD1 matching over 9 bases. The ends lost 5 bases at V and 5 bases at J; junction bases unmatched: 8. The CDR3 has 15 residues. The germline CDR1 and CDR2 sequences are MGHDK and SYGVNS. Here the CDR3 DNA reads TGTGCCAGCAGTCTACAGGGGGCGCCCCGAGATACGCAGTATTTT. Translation gives CASSLQGAPRDTQYF.

The rearrangement joins TRBV3-1 (or the pseudogene TRBV3-2) to TRBJ2-7; TRBD2 agrees at 10 bases. Germline V gene lookup returns CDR1 LGHDT and CDR2 YNNKEL (reference sequence). The V gene end was trimmed by 1 base and the J gene end by 3 bases; junction bases not matched to a gene: 3. This CDR3 has 15 residues. CDR3 sequence (DNA): TGTGCCAGCAGCCAAGGGGCTAGCGGGGGCTACGAGCAGTACTTC. This gives the protein CASSQGASGGYEQYF.

The chain uses TRBV7-9 and TRBJ2-1, with 11 bases aligning to TRBD2. Germline trimming cut 4 bases from V and 10 bases from J; bases unmatched to any gene: 12. Looked up from germline, CDR1 is SEHNR and CDR2 is FQNEAQ (reference sequence). CDR3 length equals 16 residues. Written as DNA, the CDR3 is TGTGCCAGCAGCTCCCTTGGACTAGCGGGCGGGGGGGAGCAGTTCTTC. It specifies CASSSLGLAGGGEQFF.

The rearrangement links TRBV7-9 to TRBJ2-7; 7 nucleotides agree with TRBD2. Per germline, CDR1 SEHNR and CDR2 FQNEAQ (reference sequence). The CDR3 is made up of 17 amino acids. Unmatched junction bases numbered 17, after V lost 5 bases and J lost 4 bases. DNA for the CDR3: TGTGCCAGCAGCCCACGGATGGGGCGGGAGTCTTCTTACGAGCAGTACTTC. It is translated as CASSPRMGRESSYEQYF. The entire variable domain, with the rest obtained from reference TRBV7-9 and TRBJ2-7, is as follows: DTGVSQNPRHKITKRGQNVTFRCDPISEHNRLYWYRQTLGQGPEFLTYFQNEAQLEKSRLLSDRFSAERPKGSFSTLEIQRTEQGDSAMYLCASSPRMGRESSYEQYFGPGTRLTVT.

This chain connects TRBV12-5 to TRBJ2-1; TRBD2 matches 7 bases. The CDR3 covers 15 residues. Germline-derived CDR1 and CDR2 are LGHNT and FRNRAP. V lost 2 bases to trimming and J lost 3 bases; unmatched junction nucleotides: 4. The DNA for the CDR3 is TGTGCTAGTGGTTTGACGGTAGCGGGCTACAATGAGCAGTTCTTC. As protein: CASGLTVAGYNEQFF.

The chain joins TRBV19 to TRBJ1-4; tentative D call: TRBD1 (5 bases). Trimming stripped 3 bases from V and 0 bases from J, with 17 bases between. The CDR3 loop spans 18 amino acids. From germline, CDR1 is LNHDA and CDR2 SQIVND (reference sequence). The CDR3 DNA reads as TGTGCCAGTAGTATTCTGTTTTCGGGGACTGCAACTAATGAAAAACTGTTTTTT. Protein sequence: CASSILFSGTATNEKLFF.

The chain couples TRBV5-1 to TRBJ2-7; D is perhaps TRBD1 (6 bases). Germline V gene sequence: CDR1 SGHRS, CDR2 YFSETQ. CDR3 length: 17 amino acids. The germline V and J ends were trimmed by 2 bases and 2 bases, with 20 bases remaining between them. The CDR3 sequence: CASSLRTDTYVAYEQYF. Here the CDR3 DNA reads TGCGCCAGCAGCTTACGGACAGACACCTATGTGGCCTACGAGCAGTACTTC.

This chain links TRBV13 with TRBJ2-5; 7 bases agree with TRBD2. From germline, CDR1 is PRHDT and CDR2 FYEKMQ (reference sequence). Germline trimming cut 4 bases from V and 2 bases from J; bases unmatched to any gene: 10. This CDR3 has 16 residues. The chain's CDR3 is CASSSPGASGQETQYF. For the CDR3, the DNA is TGTGCCAGCAGCTCCCCCGGGGCTAGCGGACAAGAGACCCAGTACTTC.

The chain links TRBV4-1 to TRBJ2-1; the match to TRBD2 covers 8 bases. The CDR3 totals 18 residues. Per the germline V gene, CDR1 is MGHRA and CDR2 is YSYEKL. Trimming at V came to 2 bases and at J to 0 bases, leaving 9 bases not matched to a gene. Here the CDR3 DNA reads TGCGCCAGCAGCCAACTAGCGGGTCCTAAGAGCTCCTACAATGAGCAGTTCTTC. Translation: CASSQLAGPKSSYNEQFF.

Regarding this clone: Other DNA sequences in the same sample also yield this CDR3. The chain combines TRBV9 with TRBJ2-3; 7 nucleotides align to TRBD2. CDR3 length equals 14 residues. Germline V gives CDR1 SGDLS, CDR2 YYNGEE. V gave up 2 bases and J gave up 5 bases; unmatched junction bases: 5. This CDR3 reads CASSVSGKLDTQYF. CDR3 bases: TGTGCCAGCAGCGTCAGCGGGAAGTTAGATACGCAGTATTTT.

V gene TRBV13 combines with J gene TRBJ2-7; 11 bases line up with TRBD2. With 1 base clipped from V and 5 bases from J, the junction kept 10 bases outside the gene matches. Germline CDR1 reads PRHDT; CDR2 reads FYEKMQ (reference sequence). CDR3 length: 17 amino acids. The CDR3 nucleotides read TGTGCCAGCAGCTTAGACCCAACTAGCGGGAGAGGGAACGAGCAGTACTTC. It encodes CASSLDPTSGRGNEQYF. Supplemented by reference TRBV13 and TRBJ2-7, the full variable domain reads AAGVIQSPRHLIKEKRETATLKCYPIPRHDTVYWYQQGPGQDPQFLISFYEKMQSDKGSIPDRFSAQQFSDYHSELNMSSLELGDSALYFCASSLDPTSGRGNEQYFGPGTRLTVT.

The chain carries TRBV4-3 and TRBJ2-3; no clear D. Per the germline V gene, CDR1 is LGHNA and CDR2 is YSLEER. The CDR3 loop spans 15 amino acids. The V end was cut by 4 bases, the J end by 3 bases, with 14 bases between. In DNA, the CDR3 is TGCGCCAGCAGCCCCAAGCGCCCGCCGACAGATACGCAGTATTTT. This translates into CASSPKRPPTDTQYF.

The chain recombines TRBV15 with TRBJ1-2, with 8 nucleotides matching TRBD1. V gave up 0 bases and J gave up 6 bases; unmatched junction bases: 6. Germline V lookup: CDR1 LNHNV, CDR2 YYDKDF (reference sequence). The CDR3 extends over 15 amino acids. The CDR3 sequence is CATSRDYRGSDGYTF. Here the CDR3 DNA reads TGTGCCACCAGCAGAGACTACAGGGGGTCGGATGGCTACACCTTC.